A selection of T cell receptor beta chains follows, all from one sample in a study of T-cell reconstitution after alpha-beta-depleted transplantation in children. Using its own MiXCR run on the PCR reads, TCRdb lists one record per CDR3 protein. Of 190,000 or so distinct CDR3 sequences in the sample, around 7% were seen once. The sample was PBMCs from the stem cell graft donor, taken from the stem cell graft. The receptors here all came from a human donor who donated a stem cell graft to a child with Wiskott-Aldrich syndrome. Each CDR3 is given with its conserved first and last residue. The order of the fields is clone size, D gene, J gene, V gene, CDR3 protein, CDR3 DNA. D genes are given only for firm matches. Not all rows give a size; the values are once, few, many and, for expanded clones, a class.

size: many
D: TRBD2
J: TRBJ2-5
V: TRBV5-4
CDR3: CASSLGEGQETQYF
DNA: TGTGCCAGCAGCTTGGGGGAGGGACAAGAGACCCAGTACTTC

size: many
D: -
J: TRBJ2-7
V: TRBV5-6
CDR3: CASSLAYSYEQYF
DNA: TGTGCCAGCAGCTTGGCCTACTCCTACGAGCAGTACTTC

size: many
D: -
J: TRBJ2-1
V: TRBV29-1
CDR3: CSVRFPASVSYNEQFF
DNA: TGCAGCGTCCGATTCCCAGCTTCGGTGTCGTACAATGAGCAGTTCTTC

size: many
D: TRBD2
J: TRBJ2-3
V: TRBV20-1
CDR3: CSASGLAGYTDTQYF
DNA: TGCAGTGCGTCTGGACTAGCGGGGTACACAGATACGCAGTATTTT

size: many
D: TRBD2
J: TRBJ2-1
V: TRBV9
CDR3: CASSVGAGGMWEQFF
DNA: TGTGCCAGCAGCGTAGGAGCGGGGGGTATGTGGGAGCAGTTCTTC

size: few
D: TRBD1
J: TRBJ2-5
V: TRBV5-1
CDR3: CASSSTGGGQETQYF
DNA: TGCGCCAGCAGCTCGACAGGGGGTGGGCAAGAGACCCAGTACTTC

size: many
D: -
J: TRBJ2-5
V: TRBV7-9
CDR3: CASSMQGPETQYF
DNA: TGTGCCAGCAGCATGCAGGGTCCGGAGACCCAGTACTTC

size: -
D: -
J: TRBJ1-3
V: TRBV30
CDR3: CAWNRDTSGNTIYF
DNA: TGTGCCTGGAACAGGGACACCTCTGGAAACACCATATATTTT

size: few
D: -
J: TRBJ1-1
V: TRBV5-1
CDR3: CASSPPGVNTEAFF
DNA: TGCGCCAGCAGCCCCCCGGGCGTGAACACTGAAGCTTTCTTT

size: -
D: -
J: TRBJ2-7
V: TRBV20-1
CDR3: CSARWQLSYEQYF
DNA: TGCAGTGCTAGATGGCAGCTATCCTACGAGCAGTACTTC

size: few
D: -
J: TRBJ2-5
V: TRBV7-9
CDR3: CASSYPGQQETQYF
DNA: TGTGCCAGCAGCTACCCGGGACAACAAGAGACCCAGTACTTC

size: many
D: -
J: TRBJ1-1
V: TRBV27
CDR3: CASSLFAGGNTEAFF
DNA: TGTGCCAGCAGTTTATTCGCGGGGGGTAACACTGAAGCTTTCTTT

size: many
D: -
J: TRBJ1-1
V: TRBV5-1
CDR3: CASSSRSQGNTEAFF
DNA: TGCGCCAGCAGCTCGAGGAGTCAGGGGAACACTGAAGCTTTCTTT

size: many
D: -
J: TRBJ1-4
V: TRBV7-8
CDR3: CASSLSFRQGDEKLFF
DNA: TGTGCCAGCAGCTTATCATTTCGGCAGGGCGATGAAAAACTGTTTTTT

size: many
D: TRBD1
J: TRBJ2-1
V: TRBV9
CDR3: CASSVGSAGGEFRNEQFF
DNA: TGTGCCAGCAGCGTAGGCTCGGCAGGGGGCGAATTTCGGAATGAGCAGTTCTTC

size: many
D: -
J: TRBJ2-1
V: TRBV4-3
CDR3: CASSHPPRGNEQFF
DNA: TGCGCCAGCAGCCACCCCCCAAGGGGCAATGAGCAGTTCTTC

size: many
D: -
J: TRBJ2-7
V: TRBV7-9
CDR3: CASSTAGPAYEQYF
DNA: TGTGCCAGCAGCACGGCGGGGCCCGCCTACGAGCAGTACTTC

size: many
D: -
J: TRBJ2-1
V: TRBV7-2
CDR3: CASSPQGRNNEQFF
DNA: TGTGCCAGCAGCCCCCAGGGACGAAACAATGAGCAGTTCTTC

size: many
D: TRBD2
J: TRBJ2-7
V: TRBV4-3
CDR3: CASSQGLPSGNLFYEQYF
DNA: TGCGCCAGCAGCCAAGGTCTCCCTAGCGGGAATTTATTTTACGAGCAGTACTTC

size: many
D: TRBD1
J: TRBJ2-5
V: TRBV3-1
CDR3: CASSHWDRQETQYF
DNA: TGTGCCAGCAGCCACTGGGACAGGCAAGAGACCCAGTACTTC

size: many
D: -
J: TRBJ2-3
V: TRBV7-8
CDR3: CASSLLRSDTDTQYF
DNA: TGTGCCAGCAGCTTACTGCGGTCGGACACAGATACGCAGTATTTT

size: many
D: TRBD2
J: TRBJ2-1
V: TRBV5-1
CDR3: CASSLGSGLGNEQFF
DNA: TGCGCCAGCAGCTTGGGTAGCGGGTTAGGCAATGAGCAGTTCTTC

size: -
D: -
J: TRBJ1-1
V: TRBV7-9
CDR3: CASTLEAPNTEAFF
DNA: TGTGCCAGCACGCTTGAGGCCCCGAACACTGAAGCTTTCTTT

size: many
D: -
J: TRBJ1-2
V: TRBV20-1
CDR3: CSARDPGQSNYGYTF
DNA: TGCAGTGCTAGAGACCCCGGACAGTCTAACTATGGCTACACCTTC

size: few
D: -
J: TRBJ2-1
V: TRBV5-5
CDR3: CASSPGLGDYNEQFF
DNA: TGTGCCAGCAGCCCCGGACTGGGGGACTACAATGAGCAGTTCTTC

size: few
D: -
J: TRBJ1-4
V: TRBV5-1
CDR3: CASSTGPQGPGDEKLFF
DNA: TGCGCCAGCAGCACCGGGCCTCAGGGGCCAGGGGATGAAAAACTGTTTTTT

size: few
D: -
J: TRBJ2-2
V: TRBV29-1
CDR3: CSVDRENTGELFF
DNA: TGCAGCGTTGACAGGGAGAACACCGGGGAGCTGTTTTTT

size: few
D: -
J: TRBJ1-6
V: TRBV5-1
CDR3: CASSREGLAVNSPLHF
DNA: TGCGCCAGCAGCCGGGAGGGTCTTGCGGTAAATTCACCCCTCCACTTT